These 32 T cell receptor beta chains were sequenced from one sample in a study of blood T cell repertoires in COVID-19. Produced via immunoSEQ multiplex PCR; TCRdb's table is partial and in-frame only. The sample lists around 400,000 clones, 80% to 90% occurring once. Input material: peripheral blood. All receptors come from a woman aged 55-69 years with COVID-19, enrolled during active disease.

The chain recombines TRBV4-2 with TRBJ1-2; 12 bases are shared with TRBD1. The CDR3 covers 16 residues. In germline, CDR1 is LGHNA, CDR2 YNFKEQ. With V trimmed by 2 bases and J by 10 bases, 11 bases remained unmatched. The CDR3 coding sequence is TGTGCCAGCAGCCAACTTGGGACAGGGGGCAACCGGGACTACACCTTC. This sequence encodes CASSQLGTGGNRDYTF.

This chain joins TRBV11-2 and TRBJ1-4; D remains unclear. V lost 2 bases, J lost 8 bases, and 6 bases lay in between. Looked up from germline, CDR1 is SGHAT and CDR2 is FQNNGV. This CDR3 spans 12 amino acids. CDR3 DNA: TGTGCCAGCAGCTTAATCCAGGAAAAACTGTTTTTT. Its translation is CASSLIQEKLFF.

The chain links TRBV19 to TRBJ1-1; D gene uncertain. The germline V and J ends were trimmed by 4 bases and 0 bases, with 6 bases remaining between them. The CDR3 spans 13 residues. Germline values: CDR1 LNHDA, CDR2 SQIVND (reference sequence). The CDR3 nucleotides read TGTGCCAGTAGTAACAGCCTGAACACTGAAGCTTTCTTT. Amino acid sequence: CASSNSLNTEAFF.

The CDR3 DNA sequence: TGTGCCAGCAGTCGAGACAGGGGGGCTGAAGCTTTCTTT. It encodes CASSRDRGAEAFF. This sequence joins TRBV7-8 and TRBJ1-1; 9 bases are a match to TRBD1. The V gene's germline CDR1 is SGHVS and CDR2 FQNEAQ. Losses at the gene ends were 6 bases for V and 6 bases for J; bases not matched to a gene: 5. This CDR3 is 13 amino acids long.

The chain combines TRBV3-1 (or the pseudogene TRBV3-2) with TRBJ1-6, with D tentatively TRBD1 (5 bases). The V end lost 3 bases, the J end lost 0 bases, and 9 bases lay between the germline ends. The CDR3 totals 16 residues. CDR1 and CDR2 (germline): LGHDT, YNNKEL (reference sequence). CDR3 sequence reads: CASSQGGSSYNSPLHF. The CDR3 DNA is TGTGCCAGCAGCCAGGGGGGGAGCTCCTATAATTCACCCCTCCACTTT.

This chain joins TRBV28 and TRBJ1-2, with 8 bases fitting TRBD1. J was trimmed by 7 bases and V by 7 bases; bases with no gene match: 11. The CDR3 has 14 residues. Germline V gene data show CDR1 as MDHEN and CDR2 as SYDVKM. DNA for the CDR3: TGTGCCAGCAACCTACCTGGACAGGGCATTGGCTACACCTTC. Amino acid sequence: CASNLPGQGIGYTF.

The V and J genes are TRBV7-6 and TRBJ2-3; weak D call: TRBD2 (6 bases). Trimming removed 5 bases at V and 0 bases at J, with 18 bases between. Germline values: CDR1 SGHVS, CDR2 FNYEAQ. The CDR3 runs 17 residues. DNA of the CDR3: TGTGCCAGCAGCCCTTTTTGGGCGGGGACTAGCACAGATACGCAGTATTTT. Translation: CASSPFWAGTSTDTQYF.

The J gene is TRBJ2-1, the V gene TRBV24-1; D is uncertain. In germline, CDR1 is KGHDR, CDR2 SFDVKD. The CDR3 is 16 residues long. V gave up 4 bases and J gave up 5 bases, with 17 bases separating them. The CDR3 DNA follows: TGTGCCACCAGTGACCCTAGTCCCCCGGCGGACAATGAGCAGTTCTTC. Encoded protein: CATSDPSPPADNEQFF.

The gene calls are TRBV5-1 and TRBJ2-3; 10 bases are shared with TRBD1. The germline gives CDR1 SGHRS, CDR2 YFSETQ. This CDR3 is 16 amino acids long. After removal of 0 bases from V and 1 base from J, the junction contained 2 bases not matched to a gene. CDR3 coding DNA: TGCGCCAGCAGCTTGGGAGGGACAGGGGGCACAGATACGCAGTATTTT. This gives the protein CASSLGGTGGTDTQYF.

The chain carries TRBV5-5 and TRBJ1-1, with 9 bases fitting TRBD1. V lost 4 bases, J lost 0 bases, and 7 bases stayed unmatched. The CDR3 covers 16 residues. From germline, CDR1 is SGHKS and CDR2 YYEKEE (reference sequence). The CDR3 loop is CASSTGGMRVNTEAFF. DNA for the CDR3: TGTGCCAGCAGCACAGGGGGCATGAGGGTGAACACTGAAGCTTTCTTT. The entire variable domain, with the rest obtained from reference TRBV5-5 and TRBJ1-1, is as follows: DAGVTQSPTHLIKTRGQQVTLRCSPISGHKSVSWYQQVLGQGPQFIFQYYEKEERGRGNFPDRFSARQFPNYSSELNVNALLLGDSALYLCASSTGGMRVNTEAFFGQGTRLTVV.

The chain carries TRBV7-9 and TRBJ2-7; a weak D match, TRBD2 (5 bases). V was pared by 11 bases and J by 2 bases, with 16 bases between. Germline loops: CDR1 SEHNR, CDR2 FQNEAQ (reference sequence). The CDR3 has 13 residues. CDR3 loop: CAGESWRTYEQYF. The DNA for the CDR3 is TGTGCCGGGGAGTCTTGGAGAACCTACGAGCAGTACTTC.

This chain connects TRBV25-1 to TRBJ2-7, with TRBD1 as a possible D gene (6 bases). The V gene lost 8 bases and the J gene lost 7 bases, with 18 bases spanning the gap. CDR3 length: 13 residues. Germline CDR1 is MGHDK and CDR2 is SYGVNS. The CDR3 protein is CASGKGGRKEQYF. CDR3 bases: TGTGCCAGCGGAAAAGGGGGTCGGAAGGAGCAGTACTTC.

The genes are TRBV7-8 and TRBJ1-1; D unclear. Trimming removed 6 bases at V and 1 base at J, with 9 bases between. Per the germline V gene, CDR1 is SGHVS and CDR2 is FQNEAQ. The CDR3 is made up of 13 amino acids. The CDR3 is CASRMTTNTEAFF. The CDR3 coding sequence is TGTGCCAGCAGGATGACAACGAACACTGAAGCTTTCTTT. The full variable domain, completed using reference TRBV7-8 and TRBJ1-1, is GAGVSQSPRYKVAKRGQDVALRCDPISGHVSLFWYQQALGQGPEFLTYFQNEAQLDKSGLPSDRFFAERPEGSVSTLKIQRTQQEDSAVYLCASRMTTNTEAFFGQGTRLTVV.

This chain joins TRBV30 and TRBJ1-4; no clear D gene. Deletions cut 1 base from V and 8 bases from J, with 14 bases between. In germline, CDR1 is GTSNPN, CDR2 SVGIG (reference sequence). The CDR3 length is 14 residues. CDR3 protein: CAWSGSAAGEKLFF. DNA for the CDR3: TGTGCCTGGAGTGGAAGTGCGGCGGGGGAAAAACTGTTTTTT.

The CDR3 coding sequence is TGTGCCAGCAGTTTCCCCCCCCGAAGGACAGGGTTCACCGGGGAGCTGTTTTTT. Its translation: CASSFPPRRTGFTGELFF. This chain connects TRBV28 to TRBJ2-2, with 8 nucleotides matching TRBD1. Germline CDR1 is MDHEN and CDR2 is SYDVKM. The length of the CDR3 is 18 residues. After removal of 3 bases from V and 4 bases from J, the junction contained 13 bases not matched to a gene.

J is TRBJ1-2 and V is TRBV7-9, with D tentatively TRBD1 (6 bases). V lost 0 bases to trimming and J lost 8 bases, with 16 bases between them. Germline CDR1 reads SEHNR; CDR2 reads FQNEAQ (reference sequence). The CDR3 spans 15 residues. The CDR3 here is CASSLAVAQGLGYTF. In nucleotides, the CDR3 is TGTGCCAGCAGCTTAGCAGTGGCCCAGGGGTTAGGCTACACCTTC.

This clone was observed a handful of times. The chain is built from TRBV2 and TRBJ1-4; a possible D gene is TRBD1 (5 bases). The CDR3 contains 15 residues. Trimming took 8 bases from V and 0 from J, leaving 13 bases between them. Germline assignment: CDR1 SNHLY and CDR2 FYNNEI. DNA of the CDR3: TGTGCCAGCTTGATCAGGGCTACAACTAATGAAAAACTGTTTTTT. This sequence encodes CASLIRATTNEKLFF.

The chain has TRBV6-5 and TRBJ1-2, with D unclear. Germline loops: CDR1 MNHEY, CDR2 SVGAGI. This CDR3 has 14 amino acids. Trimming took 4 bases from V and 4 from J, leaving 13 bases between them. CDR3 protein: CASSSHRGSYGYTF. CDR3 nucleotides: TGTGCCAGCAGTTCCCACCGGGGTAGCTATGGCTACACCTTC.

The chain couples TRBV7-3 to TRBJ1-4; possible D gene TRBD1, 6 bases. The V end was cut by 3 bases, the J end by 2 bases, with 13 bases between. Germline-derived CDR1 and CDR2 are SGHTA and FQGTGA. The CDR3 extends over 16 amino acids. The CDR3 region has the DNA TGTGCCAGCAGCTTGAGTCACAGGGCCACTAATGAAAAACTGTTTTTT. This encodes CASSLSHRATNEKLFF.

The table lists this clone with a few counts. The chain combines TRBV18 with TRBJ2-3, with no clear D. This CDR3 contains 14 residues. V gave up 3 bases and J gave up 0 bases, with 7 bases separating them. In germline, CDR1 is KGHSH, CDR2 LQKENI. CDR3 loop: CASSPSRSTDTQYF. CDR3 nucleotides: TGTGCCAGCTCACCCTCCCGTAGCACAGATACGCAGTATTTT.

The CDR3 loop is CASSYSGRDEQFF. For the CDR3, the DNA is TGTGCCAGCAGTTACTCAGGGCGGGATGAGCAGTTCTTC. The rearrangement links TRBV6-6 to TRBJ2-1; a possible D gene is TRBD2 (5 bases). The CDR3 runs to 13 residues. Germline V gene data show CDR1 as MNHNY and CDR2 as SVGAGI (reference sequence). The V gene lost 0 bases and the J gene lost 8 bases, with 8 bases spanning the gap.

The chain links TRBV28 to TRBJ1-2; D gene uncertain. V lost 6 bases and J 5 bases, leaving 19 bases between the germline ends. CDR1 and CDR2 (germline): MDHEN, SYDVKM. This CDR3 has 15 amino acids. CDR3 coding DNA: TGTGCCAGCAGCCCGAGACTGCGGCCGAGGTATGGCTACACCTTC. It codes for CASSPRLRPRYGYTF.

The chain links TRBV6-6 to TRBJ2-1, with TRBD2 matching 7 bases. Trimming at V came to 0 bases and at J to 5 bases, leaving 4 bases not matched to a gene. The length of the CDR3 is 15 residues. Germline V CDR1 and CDR2: MNHNY, SVGAGI (reference sequence). For the CDR3, the DNA is TGTGCCAGCAGTTACTCGGGGGGGGGTAACAATGAGCAGTTCTTC. Encoded protein: CASSYSGGGNNEQFF.

The chain combines TRBV15 with TRBJ2-6; the D is unclear. The CDR3 runs to 16 residues. V was cut by 1 base and J by 0 bases, with 7 bases left in between. Germline lookup yields CDR1 LNHNV and CDR2 YYDKDF (reference sequence). The CDR3 bases are TGTGCCACCAGCAGAGTTCTAAACTCTGGGGCCAACGTCCTGACTTTC. It is translated as CATSRVLNSGANVLTF.

The chain couples TRBV28 to TRBJ2-7, with D maybe TRBD2 (6 bases). The germline V gene encodes CDR1 MDHEN and CDR2 SYDVKM. Trimming took off 2 bases at V and 4 bases at J, with 9 bases between the two ends. CDR3 length: 13 residues. CDR3 protein: CASSLQGGYEQYF. The CDR3 region has the DNA TGTGCCAGCAGTTTACAGGGAGGTTACGAGCAGTACTTC.

This chain connects TRBV4-2 to TRBJ1-4, with D possibly being TRBD1 (5 bases). The CDR3 is 18 residues long. The V end lost 0 bases, the J end lost 0 bases, and 14 bases lay between the germline ends. The germline V gene encodes CDR1 LGHNA and CDR2 YNFKEQ. CDR3 residues: CASSQDWQGPATNEKLFF. In DNA form, the CDR3 reads TGTGCCAGCAGCCAAGACTGGCAGGGCCCCGCAACTAATGAAAAACTGTTTTTT.

This sequence joins TRBV19 and TRBJ1-1; 7 nucleotides agree with TRBD1. Germline trimming cut 6 bases from V and 8 bases from J; bases unmatched to any gene: 12. Germline V gene sequence: CDR1 LNHDA, CDR2 SQIVND (reference sequence). The CDR3 sequence is 14 residues long. The chain's CDR3 is CASRDLKDRDEAFF. CDR3 DNA: TGTGCCAGTAGGGACCTAAAAGACAGGGACGAAGCTTTCTTT.

The chain recombines TRBV11-2 with TRBJ1-3; D uncertain. Germline V gene data show CDR1 as SGHAT and CDR2 as FQNNGV. Trimming cost V 1 base and J 7 bases, with 5 bases left between them. This CDR3 region has 12 residues. DNA for the CDR3: TGTGCCAGCAGCTTAGCGGGGAACACCATATATTTT. Translated: CASSLAGNTIYF.

V is TRBV6-2 or TRBV6-3 and J is TRBJ2-2; 8 bases are shared with TRBD1. This CDR3 comprises 17 residues. The germline gives CDR1 MNHEY, CDR2 SVGEGT. Losses at the gene ends were 2 bases for V and 3 bases for J; bases not matched to a gene: 8. The CDR3 loop reads CASSYPPGQEDTGELFF. CDR3 coding DNA: TGTGCCAGCAGTTACCCCCCGGGACAGGAGGACACCGGGGAGCTGTTTTTT.

Only a few counts were recorded for this clone. This chain links TRBV5-6 with TRBJ1-3; possibly TRBD1 for D (5 bases). Trimming left V 0 bases short and J 0 bases short, with 7 bases between. Germline CDR1 SGHDT, CDR2 YYEEEE. This CDR3 contains 15 residues. CDR3 amino acids: CASSLVQGSGNTIYF. Written as DNA, the CDR3 is TGTGCCAGCAGCTTGGTTCAGGGCTCTGGAAACACCATATATTTT.

The chain links TRBV25-1 to TRBJ1-1; no firm D call. Germline assignment: CDR1 MGHDK and CDR2 SYGVNS. The CDR3 runs 15 residues. The germline V and J ends were trimmed by 0 bases and 3 bases, with 11 bases remaining between them. This CDR3 is CASSEYVGRDTEAFF. CDR3 sequence (DNA): TGTGCCAGCAGTGAATATGTGGGGAGGGACACTGAAGCTTTCTTT.

The CDR3 DNA reads as TGTGCCAGCAGCCCACAGGGGGCCAATGAGCAGTTCTTC. Its translation is CASSPQGANEQFF. The rearrangement uses TRBV7-9 and TRBJ2-1, with 9 positions matching TRBD1. Losses at the gene ends were 5 bases for V and 6 bases for J; bases not matched to a gene: 2. The CDR3 extends over 13 amino acids. CDR1 is SEHNR and CDR2 is FQNEAQ in the germline V gene (reference sequence).